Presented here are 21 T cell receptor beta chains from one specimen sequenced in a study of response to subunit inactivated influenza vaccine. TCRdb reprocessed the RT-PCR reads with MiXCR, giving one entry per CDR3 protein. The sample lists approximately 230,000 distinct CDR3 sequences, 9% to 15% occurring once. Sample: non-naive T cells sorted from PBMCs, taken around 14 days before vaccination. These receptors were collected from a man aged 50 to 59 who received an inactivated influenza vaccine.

CDR3 in amino acids: CASSTSGLNEQFF. In DNA form, the CDR3 reads TGTGCCAGCAGTACCTCCGGGCTGAATGAGCAGTTCTTC. The V call is TRBV6-2 or TRBV6-3, the J call TRBJ2-1; D is undetermined. The CDR3 has 13 residues. Germline V gives CDR1 MNHEY, CDR2 SVGEGT. V was clipped by 5 bases and J by 7 bases, with 12 bases between them.

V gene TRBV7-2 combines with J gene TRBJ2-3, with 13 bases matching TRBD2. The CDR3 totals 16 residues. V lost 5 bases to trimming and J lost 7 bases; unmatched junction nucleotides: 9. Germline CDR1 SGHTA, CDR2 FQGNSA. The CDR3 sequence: CASSTRLAGGVNTQYF. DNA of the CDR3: TGTGCCAGCAGCACCCGACTAGCGGGAGGAGTAAATACGCAGTATTTT.

The CDR3 sequence: CASSETGGNQPQHF. The CDR3 DNA reads TGTGCCAGCTCGGAGACAGGGGGCAATCAGCCCCAGCATTTT. The chain joins TRBV18 to TRBJ1-5; the match to TRBD1 covers 8 bases. The junction had 3 bases not matched to a gene; V was cut back by 6 bases and J by 2 bases. The CDR3 runs 14 residues. Germline CDR1 is KGHSH and CDR2 is LQKENI.

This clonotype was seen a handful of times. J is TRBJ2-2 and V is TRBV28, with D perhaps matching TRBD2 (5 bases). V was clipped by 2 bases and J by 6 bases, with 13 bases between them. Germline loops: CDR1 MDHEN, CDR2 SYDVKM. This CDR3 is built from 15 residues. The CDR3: CASSLEGSGAGELFF. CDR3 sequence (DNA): TGTGCCAGCAGTTTAGAGGGTTCGGGCGCCGGGGAGCTGTTTTTT.

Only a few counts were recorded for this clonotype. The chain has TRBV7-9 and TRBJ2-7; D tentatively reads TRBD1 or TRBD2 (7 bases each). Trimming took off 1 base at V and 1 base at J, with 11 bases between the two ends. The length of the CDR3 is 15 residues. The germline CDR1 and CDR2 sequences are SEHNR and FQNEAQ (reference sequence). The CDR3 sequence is CASSLERDSSYEQYF. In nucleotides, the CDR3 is TGTGCCAGCAGCTTAGAGCGGGACAGTTCCTACGAGCAGTACTTC.

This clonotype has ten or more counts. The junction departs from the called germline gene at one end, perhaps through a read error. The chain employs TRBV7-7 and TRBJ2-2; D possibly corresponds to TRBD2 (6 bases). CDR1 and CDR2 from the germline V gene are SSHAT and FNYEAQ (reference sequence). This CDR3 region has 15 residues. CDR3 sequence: CASSSNMGGTGELFF. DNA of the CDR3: TGTGCTAGCAGCTCCAACATGGGGGGCACCGGGGAGCTGTTTTTT.

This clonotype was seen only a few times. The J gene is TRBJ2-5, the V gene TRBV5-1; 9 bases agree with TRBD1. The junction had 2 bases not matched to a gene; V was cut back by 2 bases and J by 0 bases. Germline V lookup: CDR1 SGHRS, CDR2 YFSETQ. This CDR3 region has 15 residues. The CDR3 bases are TGCGCCAGCAGCTTACAGGGGGCGTACCAAGAGACCCAGTACTTC. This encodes CASSLQGAYQETQYF.

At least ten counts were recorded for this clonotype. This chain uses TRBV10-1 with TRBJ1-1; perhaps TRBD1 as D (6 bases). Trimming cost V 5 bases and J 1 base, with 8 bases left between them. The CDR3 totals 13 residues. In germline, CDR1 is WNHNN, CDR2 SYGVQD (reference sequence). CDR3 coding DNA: TGCGCCAGCAGTAAGGACAGGAACACTGAAGCTTTCTTT. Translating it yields CASSKDRNTEAFF.

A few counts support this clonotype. In nucleotides, the CDR3 is TGTGCCAGCAGTTACCGGCTAAACTATGGCTACACCTTC. It translates to CASSYRLNYGYTF. V gene TRBV6-5 combines with J gene TRBJ1-2; D gene ambiguous. CDR1 MNHEY and CDR2 SVGAGI come from the germline V gene. The CDR3 sequence is 13 residues long. With 2 bases removed from V and 2 bases from J, the gap between germline ends came to 6 bases.

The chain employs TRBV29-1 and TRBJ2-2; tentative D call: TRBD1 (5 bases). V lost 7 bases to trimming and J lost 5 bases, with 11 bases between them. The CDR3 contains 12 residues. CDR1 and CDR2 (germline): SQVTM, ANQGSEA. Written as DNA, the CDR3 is TGCAGCGCCATCAGGGATACCGGGGAGCTGTTTTTT. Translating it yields CSAIRDTGELFF.

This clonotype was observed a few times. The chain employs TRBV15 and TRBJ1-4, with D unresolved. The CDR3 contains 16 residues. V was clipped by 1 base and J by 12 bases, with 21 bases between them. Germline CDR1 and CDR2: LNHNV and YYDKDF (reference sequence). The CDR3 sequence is CATSRAPHMLSGQLFF. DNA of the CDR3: TGTGCCACCAGCAGAGCACCCCACATGCTATCCGGTCAACTGTTTTTT. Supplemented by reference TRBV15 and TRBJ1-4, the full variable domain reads DAMVIQNPRYQVTQFGKPVTLSCSQTLNHNVMYWYQQKSSQAPKLLFHYYDKDFNNEADTPDNFQSRRPNTSFCFLDIRSPGLGDTAMYLCATSRAPHMLSGQLFFGSGTQLSVL.

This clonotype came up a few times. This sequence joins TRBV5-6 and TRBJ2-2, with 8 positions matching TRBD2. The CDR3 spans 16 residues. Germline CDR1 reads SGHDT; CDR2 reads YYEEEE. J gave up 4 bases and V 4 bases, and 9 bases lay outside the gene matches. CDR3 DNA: TGTGCCAGCAGCCGACCGGGACTAGGCTTCACCGGGGAGCTGTTTTTT. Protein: CASSRPGLGFTGELFF.

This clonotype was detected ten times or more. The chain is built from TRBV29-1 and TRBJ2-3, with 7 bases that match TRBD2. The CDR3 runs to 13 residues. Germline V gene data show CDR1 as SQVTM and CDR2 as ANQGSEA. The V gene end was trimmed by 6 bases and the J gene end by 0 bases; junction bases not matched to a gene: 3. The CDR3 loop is CSVKRDSTDTQYF. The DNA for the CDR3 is TGCAGCGTCAAGCGGGATAGCACAGATACGCAGTATTTT.

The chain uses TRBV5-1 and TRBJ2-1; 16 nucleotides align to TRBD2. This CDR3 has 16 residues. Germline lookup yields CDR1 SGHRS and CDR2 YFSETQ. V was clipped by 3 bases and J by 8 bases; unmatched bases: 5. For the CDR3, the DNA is TGCGCCAGCAGCTCCTCCGGGACTAGCGGGAGGGATGAGCAGTTCTTC. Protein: CASSSSGTSGRDEQFF.

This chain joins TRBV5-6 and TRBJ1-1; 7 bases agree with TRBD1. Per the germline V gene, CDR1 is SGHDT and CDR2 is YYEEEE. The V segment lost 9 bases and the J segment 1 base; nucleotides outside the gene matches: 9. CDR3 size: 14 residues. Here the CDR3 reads CATSKYRGNTEAFF. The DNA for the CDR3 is TGTGCCACGTCGAAGTACAGGGGGAACACTGAAGCTTTCTTT.

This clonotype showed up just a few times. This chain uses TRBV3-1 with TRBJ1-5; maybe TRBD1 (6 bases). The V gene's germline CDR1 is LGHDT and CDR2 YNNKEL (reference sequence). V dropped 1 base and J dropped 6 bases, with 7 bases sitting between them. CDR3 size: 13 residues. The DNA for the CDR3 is TGTGCCAGCAGCCAAGTAGGGGGTCAGCCCCAGCATTTT. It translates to CASSQVGGQPQHF.

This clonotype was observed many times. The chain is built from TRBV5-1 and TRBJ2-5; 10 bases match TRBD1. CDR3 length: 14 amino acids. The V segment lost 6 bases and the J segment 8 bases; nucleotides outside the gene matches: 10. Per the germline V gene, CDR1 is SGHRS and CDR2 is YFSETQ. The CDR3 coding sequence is TGCGCCAGCAACTCCGGGACAGGGGAGAATACCCAGTACTTC. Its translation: CASNSGTGENTQYF.

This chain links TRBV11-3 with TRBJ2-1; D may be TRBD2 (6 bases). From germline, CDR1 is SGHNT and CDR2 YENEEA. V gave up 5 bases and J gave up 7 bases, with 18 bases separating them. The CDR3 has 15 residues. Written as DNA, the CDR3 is TGTGCCAGCAGCGGACCCGGGTCTGGAGGGAATGAGCAGTTCTTC. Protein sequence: CASSGPGSGGNEQFF.

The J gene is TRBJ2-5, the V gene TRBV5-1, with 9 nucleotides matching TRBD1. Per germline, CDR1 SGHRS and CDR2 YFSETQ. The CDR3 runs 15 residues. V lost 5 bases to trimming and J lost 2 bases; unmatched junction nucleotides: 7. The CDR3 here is CASRRDRVGQETQYF. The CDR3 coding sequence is TGCGCCAGCAGGAGGGACAGGGTAGGACAAGAGACCCAGTACTTC.

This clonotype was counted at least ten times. The CDR3, as DNA: TGCAGCGTAGACTACTACAATGAGCAGTTCTTC. This gives the protein CSVDYYNEQFF. The chain combines TRBV29-1 with TRBJ2-1, with D maybe TRBD2 (5 bases). Looked up from germline, CDR1 is SQVTM and CDR2 is ANQGSEA. Trimming removed 6 bases from V and 3 bases from J, with 6 bases in between. This CDR3 comprises 11 residues.

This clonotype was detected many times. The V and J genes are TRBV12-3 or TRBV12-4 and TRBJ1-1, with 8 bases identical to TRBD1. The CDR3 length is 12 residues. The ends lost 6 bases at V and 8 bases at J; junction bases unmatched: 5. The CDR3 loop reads CASSHRTGEAFF. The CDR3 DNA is TGTGCCAGCAGCCACAGGACAGGGGAAGCTTTCTTT.